The TCR beta chain under discussion was sequenced for a study of technical replicates of blood from several donors. Germline V lookup: CDR1 SEHNR, CDR2 FQNEAQ (reference sequence). The CDR3 spans 15 residues. The V end was cut by 2 bases, the J end by 5 bases, with 16 bases between. Using immunoSEQ multiplex PCR, the repertoire was profiled, and TCRdb retains in-frame clones only, with some absent. Of roughly 60,000 clones in the sample, approximately 86% were seen once. This chain joins TRBV7-9 and TRBJ2-7; weak D call: TRBD2 (5 bases). The clonotype originates from a human donor in good health. Some clones in this sample may be carry-over from other donors' samples. The sample consisted of PBMCs. CDR3 loop: CASSLFVGSIDEQYF. The CDR3 DNA reads as TGTGCCAGCAGCTTATTCGTTGGGAGTATCGACGAGCAGTACTTC.